The sequence of this T cell receptor (beta chain) was determined in a study of T-cell reconstitution after alpha-beta-depleted transplantation in children. After removal of 5 bases from V and 3 bases from J, the junction contained 7 bases not matched to a gene. The CDR3 has 13 residues. Per the germline V gene, CDR1 is SQVTM and CDR2 is ANQGSEA. The TCRbeta library incorporated unique molecular identifiers. MiXCR was run by TCRdb on the PCR reads, yielding one entry per CDR3 protein. The table shows roughly 340,000 distinct CDR3 sequences, with around 16% occurring only once. A remark on this clonotype: Its antigen is still unknown.

General observations from the study: At one year after transplant, newly produced T cells mostly accounted for T-cell counts and diversity. Two months or so post-transplant, alpha-beta T cells reportedly derived from several hundred expanded graft clones.

The sequence came from a male patient between 2 and 15 years old who had a stem cell transplant for acute lymphoblastic leukemia, so the T cells may come from the graft donor. This specimen consisted of PBMCs, mostly from graft donor cells, obtained 360 days after TCRalphabeta/CD19-depleted stem cell transplant. The gene calls are TRBV29-1 and TRBJ2-7, with 7 bases matching TRBD2. The CDR3, as DNA: TGCAGCGTTCGGGGGAGGGCCAGCTACGAGCAGTACTTC. Translated: CSVRGRASYEQYF.